Following are 30 T cell receptor beta chains from one sample sequenced in a study of blood T cell repertoires in COVID-19 (dated by TCRdb to about 2020). The library was produced with the immunoSEQ multiplex PCR assay. As stored in TCRdb, this immuneACCESS dataset retains in-frame rearrangements with V and J assigned. A fraction of the clones does not appear; measured against another copy, unresolved V genes explain less than half of the discrepancy, and the remainder lacks a known reason. The sample records around 260,000 clones, 86% of which are singletons. The ten largest clones capture around 9.1% of the sample. Material for sequencing was peripheral blood. Source of these receptors: a man aged 35 to 55 who had recovered from COVID-19.

This clone turned up a few times. The gene calls are TRBV2 and TRBJ2-7, with a possible D match to TRBD2 (5 bases). V was shortened by 6 bases and J by 5 bases, with 8 bases between the two germline ends. CDR3 length equals 11 residues. The germline gives CDR1 SNHLY, CDR2 FYNNEI. The CDR3 sequence is CASRLEDEQYF. The CDR3 region has the DNA TGTGCCAGCAGACTAGAGGACGAGCAGTACTTC.

This sequence joins TRBV29-1 and TRBJ2-7; 8 bases map to TRBD1. CDR3 size: 12 residues. Unmatched junction bases numbered 8, after V lost 6 bases and J lost 7 bases. Germline assignment: CDR1 SQVTM and CDR2 ANQGSEA. Written as DNA, the CDR3 is TGCAGCGTCTTGCAGGGGGCGCGAGAGCAGTACTTC. Protein: CSVLQGAREQYF.

The chain uses TRBV7-7 and TRBJ2-7; the D gene is possibly TRBD1 (6 bases). Germline V lookup: CDR1 SSHAT, CDR2 FNYEAQ (reference sequence). Trimming took 5 bases from V and 7 from J, leaving 21 bases between them. The CDR3 sequence is 15 residues long. This CDR3 is CASSPTPGVREEQYF. The CDR3 region has the DNA TGTGCCAGCAGCCCTACCCCAGGGGTAAGGGAGGAGCAGTACTTC.

The chain combines TRBV6-2 or TRBV6-3 with TRBJ2-5; TRBD1 matches 8 bases. After removal of 5 bases from V and 5 bases from J, the junction contained 4 bases not matched to a gene. Germline CDR1 is MNHEY and CDR2 is SVGEGT. The CDR3 has 13 residues. The CDR3 spells CASSRQGTETQYF. The CDR3 DNA sequence: TGTGCCAGCAGTCGACAGGGGACGGAGACCCAGTACTTC.

This clone has more than one count but fewer than ten. The genes are TRBV18 and TRBJ1-5; D is uncertain. Trimming took off 2 bases at V and 7 bases at J, with 6 bases between the two ends. This CDR3 is 12 amino acids long. CDR1 is KGHSH and CDR2 is LQKENI in the germline V gene. The CDR3 DNA is TGTGCCAGCTCACCAGAGCGCCAGCCCCAGCATTTT. Translation: CASSPERQPQHF. The whole variable domain, remainder taken from reference TRBV18 and TRBJ1-5, is NAGVMQNPRHLVRRRGQEARLRCSPMKGHSHVYWYRQLPEEGLKFMVYLQKENIIDESGMPKERFSAEFPKEGPSILRIQQVVRGDSAAYFCASSPERQPQHFGDGTRLSIL.

This rearrangement joins TRBV11-3 to TRBJ2-1; 7 positions agree with TRBD1. This CDR3 is 15 amino acids long. Germline V gene data show CDR1 as SGHNT and CDR2 as YENEEA. V shed 3 bases and J 8 bases; nucleotides not matched to a gene: 10. Here the CDR3 reads CASSFGKGAKHEQFF. CDR3 bases: TGTGCCAGCAGCTTCGGGAAGGGGGCTAAACATGAGCAGTTCTTC.

The rearrangement joins TRBV19 to TRBJ2-6, with 7 bases aligning to TRBD1. V dropped 7 bases and J dropped 4; count of bases not matched to a gene: 7. Germline V gene lookup returns CDR1 LNHDA and CDR2 SQIVND (reference sequence). This CDR3 is built from 15 residues. The CDR3 DNA reads as TGTGCCAGTACCCCCACAGGGGCCGGGGCCAACGTCCTGACTTTC. As protein: CASTPTGAGANVLTF.

The table lists this clone with a count of one. The J gene is TRBJ1-1, the V gene TRBV11-2, with D maybe TRBD1 (6 bases). The CDR3 has 16 amino acids. Trimming shortened V by 1 base and J by 0 bases, and 12 bases separated the two germline ends. CDR1 is SGHAT and CDR2 is FQNNGV in the germline V gene. CDR3 sequence reads: CASSLGNRVLNTEAFF. The CDR3 coding sequence is TGTGCCAGCAGCTTAGGTAACAGGGTTCTGAACACTGAAGCTTTCTTT.

The rearrangement joins TRBV5-4 to TRBJ2-1; 7 nucleotides line up with TRBD2. CDR3 length: 17 residues. Germline V CDR1 and CDR2: SGHNT, YYREEE (reference sequence). Trimming at V came to 3 bases and at J to 6 bases, leaving 15 bases not matched to a gene. This chain's CDR3 is CASSSPILAVSSNEQFF. The CDR3 region has the DNA TGTGCCAGCAGCTCCCCCATCCTAGCGGTCTCAAGCAATGAGCAGTTCTTC.

The rearrangement joins TRBV6-2 or TRBV6-3 to TRBJ2-3; TRBD2 might be the D (7 bases). The CDR3 sequence is 16 residues long. Trimming shortened V by 7 bases and J by 0 bases, and 17 bases separated the two germline ends. Germline assignment: CDR1 MNHEY and CDR2 SVGEGT. As DNA, the CDR3 is TGTGCCAGCACCCCTCGGGCGGGGGCTAGCACAGATACGCAGTATTTT. This translates into CASTPRAGASTDTQYF.

This chain uses TRBV20-1 with TRBJ2-3; D is unclear. Between the trimmed V and J ends, which lost 3 bases and 2 bases, there was a span of 9 bases. CDR3 length: 13 residues. Germline V gene lookup returns CDR1 DFQATT and CDR2 SNEGSKA (reference sequence). The CDR3 bases are TGCAGTGCTAGTTTGGCGGCCACAGATACGCAGTATTTT. It encodes CSASLAATDTQYF.

This clone was seen once. The chain is built from TRBV18 and TRBJ2-3, with 10 nucleotides matching TRBD1. CDR3 length: 15 amino acids. In germline, CDR1 is KGHSH, CDR2 LQKENI. The V gene end was trimmed by 3 bases and the J gene end by 6 bases; junction bases not matched to a gene: 6. CDR3 loop: CASSPGTGVGDTQYF. The DNA of the CDR3 is TGTGCCAGCTCACCCGGGACAGGGGTTGGGGATACGCAGTATTTT.

The V call is TRBV11-2, the J call TRBJ2-6, with D tentatively TRBD1 (6 bases). The CDR3 has 17 residues. Germline V CDR1 and CDR2: SGHAT, FQNNGV. The ends were cut back, 5 bases at V and 2 bases at J, with 16 bases in the middle. CDR3 sequence reads: CASSPRQVTAGANVLTF. CDR3 bases: TGTGCCAGCAGCCCCCGACAGGTGACCGCTGGGGCCAACGTCCTGACTTTC.

This clone came up once. This CDR3 is CASSLGGGPGGHNEQFF. The CDR3 DNA reads TGTGCCAGCAGCTTAGGAGGCGGACCCGGGGGACACAATGAGCAGTTCTTC. This sequence joins TRBV7-8 and TRBJ2-1; the D gene is possibly TRBD2 (6 bases). Germline V lookup: CDR1 SGHVS, CDR2 FQNEAQ. The CDR3 is made up of 17 amino acids. V was pared by 1 base and J by 5 bases, with 18 bases between.

The genes are TRBV4-1 and TRBJ1-1, with 9 nucleotides matching TRBD1. With 4 bases clipped from V and 6 bases from J, the junction kept 6 bases outside the gene matches. The CDR3 has 14 amino acids. The germline gives CDR1 MGHRA, CDR2 YSYEKL. The CDR3 protein is CASSLGDRGAEAFF. The DNA of the CDR3 is TGCGCCAGCAGCCTAGGTGACAGGGGGGCTGAAGCTTTCTTT.

This clone has just one count. V and J are TRBV11-2 and TRBJ2-7; D ambiguous. V was cut by 5 bases and J by 3 bases, with 11 bases left in between. CDR3 length: 13 amino acids. CDR1 is SGHAT, CDR2 FQNNGV, per germline. CDR3 bases: TGTGCCAGCAGCACCAACAATAACTACGAGCAGTACTTC. It translates to CASSTNNNYEQYF.

The V call is TRBV7-9, the J call TRBJ2-6, with a tentative D call TRBD2 (6 bases). CDR1 is SEHNR, CDR2 FQNEAQ, per germline (reference sequence). Deletions cut 5 bases from V and 1 base from J, with 21 bases between. This CDR3 spans 19 amino acids. Written as DNA, the CDR3 is TGTGCCAGCAGCCCAATAAAGCGGGCGCAGGGATCTGGGGCCAACGTCCTGACTTTC. Translated: CASSPIKRAQGSGANVLTF. The entire variable domain, with the rest obtained from reference TRBV7-9 and TRBJ2-6, is as follows: DTGVSQNPRHKITKRGQNVTFRCDPISEHNRLYWYRQTLGQGPEFLTYFQNEAQLEKSRLLSDRFSAERPKGSFSTLEIQRTEQGDSAMYLCASSPIKRAQGSGANVLTFGAGSRLTVL.

V gene TRBV6-5 combines with J gene TRBJ1-2; 8 bases map to TRBD1. Germline-derived CDR1 and CDR2 are MNHEY and SVGAGI. This CDR3 comprises 13 residues. Trimming took 6 bases from V and 4 from J; bases not matched to a gene: 4. CDR3 loop: CASRTDRGYGYTF. CDR3 coding DNA: TGTGCCAGCAGAACAGACAGGGGCTATGGCTACACCTTC.

This clone was detected only once. This chain connects TRBV6-5 to TRBJ1-1; TRBD1 matches at 8 bases. The V and J ends lost 4 bases and 2 bases, in that order; junction bases with no gene match: 6. This CDR3 is built from 15 residues. The germline CDR1 and CDR2 sequences are MNHEY and SVGAGI. The CDR3 DNA is TGTGCCAGCAGTTCCCCAGGGGGCGGCAACACTGAAGCTTTCTTT. Protein sequence: CASSSPGGGNTEAFF.

The J gene is TRBJ2-2, the V gene TRBV10-3; 7 nucleotides agree with TRBD2. The CDR3 consists of 17 residues. Germline V gene sequence: CDR1 ENHRY, CDR2 SYGVKD. Germline trimming cut 4 bases from V and 2 bases from J; bases unmatched to any gene: 10. The CDR3 nucleotides read TGTGCCATCAGTGCTCAAGGCGGGGGATACAACACCGGGGAGCTGTTTTTT. Amino acids: CAISAQGGGYNTGELFF.

The sample holds a few counts of this clone. The chain joins TRBV2 to TRBJ2-7; D might be TRBD1 (5 bases). Germline values: CDR1 SNHLY, CDR2 FYNNEI. This CDR3 is 14 amino acids long. Deletions cut 7 bases from V and 5 bases from J, with 18 bases between. In nucleotides, the CDR3 is TGTGCCAGCAAAAGGGGCAGTATAAATGACGAGCAGTACTTC. It specifies CASKRGSINDEQYF.

The chain couples TRBV5-6 to TRBJ1-1; no reliable D call. The length of the CDR3 is 13 residues. Trimming cost V 2 bases and J 1 base, with 6 bases left between them. The germline CDR1 and CDR2 sequences are SGHDT and YYEEEE. The CDR3 DNA follows: TGTGCCAGCAGCTTCAGACAGAACACTGAAGCTTTCTTT. Its translation: CASSFRQNTEAFF.

The CDR3 DNA is TGTGCCAGCAGCGTAGCCAGCGGTAACTACGAGCAGTACTTC. Translated: CASSVASGNYEQYF. The chain carries TRBV9 and TRBJ2-7; weak D call: TRBD2 (5 bases). Per germline, CDR1 SGDLS and CDR2 YYNGEE. The V end was cut by 0 bases, the J end by 3 bases, with 10 bases between. This CDR3 is built from 14 residues.

The CDR3, as DNA: TGTGCCAGTAGTTTGGGACCTCGGGGGAATGAGCAGTTCTTC. It specifies CASSLGPRGNEQFF. The chain links TRBV19 to TRBJ2-1; tentatively, D is TRBD2 (6 bases). The germline gives CDR1 LNHDA, CDR2 SQIVND (reference sequence). The CDR3 loop spans 14 amino acids. Trimming shortened V by 5 bases and J by 7 bases, and 15 bases separated the two germline ends.

This clone appeared a few times. The CDR3 region is CASSLISNSPLHF. CDR3 coding DNA: TGTGCCAGCAGTTTAATCTCGAATTCACCCCTCCACTTT. V and J are TRBV12-3 or TRBV12-4 and TRBJ1-6; no clear D. Between the trimmed V and J ends, which lost 2 bases and 7 bases, there was a span of 6 bases. CDR3 length: 13 residues.

This clone was picked up one time. The V gene is TRBV29-1, the J gene TRBJ2-3; D remains unclear. The V end lost 6 bases, the J end lost 2 bases, and 9 bases lay between the germline ends. The CDR3 covers 12 residues. CDR1 SQVTM and CDR2 ANQGSEA come from the germline V gene. This chain's CDR3 is CSVAANTDTQYF. In DNA form, the CDR3 reads TGCAGCGTGGCAGCGAACACAGATACGCAGTATTTT.

This clone was counted between two and nine times. The chain has TRBV19 and TRBJ1-1; TRBD1 agrees at 7 bases. This CDR3 has 15 amino acids. V lost 7 bases and J lost 1; bases outside the gene matches: 9. Germline values: CDR1 LNHDA, CDR2 SQIVND (reference sequence). The CDR3 sequence is CASTADRERNTEAFF. DNA for the CDR3: TGTGCCAGTACCGCTGACAGGGAAAGGAACACTGAAGCTTTCTTT.

The rearrangement joins TRBV11-2 to TRBJ1-5; TRBD1 might be the D (5 bases). The CDR3 loop spans 14 amino acids. V shed 5 bases and J shed 6 bases, with 14 bases lying between them. From germline, CDR1 is SGHAT and CDR2 FQNNGV. CDR3 residues: CASSKGLKSQPQHF. The CDR3 region has the DNA TGTGCCAGCAGCAAGGGGCTAAAGTCTCAGCCCCAGCATTTT.

The rearrangement joins TRBV30 to TRBJ1-2; 8 nucleotides agree with TRBD1. The germline CDR1 and CDR2 sequences are GTSNPN and SVGIG (reference sequence). The CDR3 spans 13 residues. V was pared by 3 bases and J by 8 bases, with 8 bases of the junction left unmatched. The chain's CDR3 is CAWRGDRGGGYTF. CDR3 coding DNA: TGTGCCTGGAGAGGAGACAGGGGAGGAGGCTACACCTTC.

V is TRBV7-9 and J is TRBJ2-1, with a possible D match to TRBD1 (6 bases). CDR1 is SEHNR and CDR2 is FQNEAQ in the germline V gene (reference sequence). This CDR3 comprises 13 residues. With 8 bases removed from V and 5 bases from J, the gap between germline ends came to 13 bases. This CDR3 reads CASFRDTDNEQFF. CDR3 sequence (DNA): TGTGCCAGCTTCCGGGACACCGACAATGAGCAGTTCTTC.